These 28 T cell receptor beta chains were sequenced from one sample in a study of shared clonotypes between healthy human individuals. Cells designated naive CD8 were CD45RO-negative and were positively selected for CCR7, with terminally differentiated effector memory CD45RA+ cells excluded. Clones were read by immunoSEQ multiplex PCR, and TCRdb kept only the in-frame ones, dropping some. The sample lists some 2 million clones, approximately 95% occurring once. The sequenced material came from naive CD8+ T cells sorted from blood. These receptors originate from a young man in good health.

CDR3 nucleotides: TGTGCCAGCAGCGTCGACAGGGGGGTCACAGATACGCAGTATTTT. Its protein is CASSVDRGVTDTQYF. This chain joins TRBV7-9 and TRBJ2-3; 9 positions agree with TRBD1. Germline CDR1 is SEHNR and CDR2 is FQNEAQ (reference sequence). This CDR3 comprises 15 residues. Trimming took 5 bases from V and 2 from J; bases not matched to a gene: 5.

The J gene is TRBJ1-1, the V gene TRBV9; the D is unclear. With 6 bases removed from V and 0 bases from J, the gap between germline ends came to 12 bases. The CDR3 sequence is 14 residues long. Germline CDR1 and CDR2: SGDLS and YYNGEE. CDR3 sequence: CASNRGFMNTEAFF. In nucleotides, the CDR3 is TGTGCCAGCAATCGGGGTTTCATGAACACTGAAGCTTTCTTT.

For this clone: The same CDR3 can be traced to other DNA sequences in this sample. The chain uses TRBV28 and TRBJ1-1, with 8 positions matching TRBD1. Germline lookup yields CDR1 MDHEN and CDR2 SYDVKM. V lost 6 bases, J lost 5 bases, and 5 bases stayed unmatched. The length of the CDR3 is 13 residues. CDR3 nucleotides: TGTGCCAGCAGCTTCGGACAGGGAACTGAAGCTTTCTTT. Protein: CASSFGQGTEAFF. Based on the CDR3 plus reference TRBV28 and TRBJ1-1, the full variable domain is DVKVTQSSRYLVKRTGEKVFLECVQDMDHENMFWYRQDPGLGLRLIYFSYDVKMKEKGDIPEGYSVSREKKERFSLILESASTNQTSMYLCASSFGQGTEAFFGQGTRLTVV.

The sample holds one count of this clone. The chain employs TRBV4-3 and TRBJ2-7; possibly TRBD1 or TRBD2 for D (5 bases each). V lost 1 base, J lost 2 bases, and 9 bases lay in between. The CDR3 loop spans 14 amino acids. Germline values: CDR1 LGHNA, CDR2 YSLEER. The CDR3 here is CASSQGDGTYEQYF. DNA of the CDR3: TGCGCCAGCAGCCAAGGGGACGGAACCTACGAGCAGTACTTC.

This clone appeared once. This rearrangement joins TRBV4-1 to TRBJ1-1; the D is unclear. CDR3 length: 15 amino acids. V shed 1 base and J shed 5 bases, with 14 bases lying between them. Germline CDR1 is MGHRA and CDR2 is YSYEKL. As DNA, the CDR3 is TGCGCCAGCAGCCAAGTCAACCCGGCGGGGACTGAAGCTTTCTTT. Protein: CASSQVNPAGTEAFF.

The chain employs TRBV4-1 and TRBJ1-5, with 8 positions matching TRBD1. Trimming removed 2 bases from V and 3 bases from J; junction bases left unmatched: 6. The CDR3 length is 16 residues. The germline gives CDR1 MGHRA, CDR2 YSYEKL. The CDR3 DNA is TGCGCCAGCAGCCAACTGGGACAGGATTTCAATCAGCCCCAGCATTTT. Protein: CASSQLGQDFNQPQHF.

The rearrangement links TRBV30 to TRBJ1-4; no definite D call. The CDR3 runs to 11 residues. CDR1 and CDR2 from the germline V gene are GTSNPN and SVGIG (reference sequence). V was cut by 7 bases and J by 5 bases, with 8 bases left in between. CDR3 loop: CALTVNEKLFF. CDR3 DNA sequence: TGTGCCTTAACAGTAAATGAAAAACTGTTTTTT.

This rearrangement joins TRBV30 to TRBJ1-1; no definite D call. The CDR3 totals 12 residues. Germline CDR1 is GTSNPN and CDR2 is SVGIG (reference sequence). Trimming removed 3 bases at V and 6 bases at J, with 11 bases between. The chain's CDR3 is CAWRELGAEAFF. CDR3 bases: TGTGCCTGGAGGGAGTTAGGCGCTGAAGCTTTCTTT.

This clone was seen a single time. V gene TRBV30 combines with J gene TRBJ2-3; no clear D. V gave up 6 bases and J gave up 0 bases, with 13 bases separating them. The CDR3 contains 14 residues. Germline loops: CDR1 GTSNPN, CDR2 SVGIG (reference sequence). CDR3 sequence reads: CACSTTTSTDTQYF. CDR3 coding DNA: TGTGCCTGCTCGACAACTACTAGCACAGATACGCAGTATTTT.

The V gene is TRBV4-1, the J gene TRBJ2-7, with TRBD1 matching 7 bases. V was clipped by 2 bases and J by 4 bases; unmatched bases: 8. CDR1 is MGHRA, CDR2 YSYEKL, per germline. The CDR3 runs 15 residues. The CDR3 region is CASSQSGTASYEQYF. The DNA of the CDR3 is TGCGCCAGCAGCCAATCCGGGACAGCATCATACGAGCAGTACTTC.

The rearrangement joins TRBV5-4 to TRBJ2-7, with D perhaps matching TRBD1 (5 bases). Germline CDR1 and CDR2: SGHNT and YYREEE (reference sequence). The V gene lost 4 bases and the J gene lost 2 bases, with 10 bases spanning the gap. The CDR3 runs to 13 residues. CDR3 sequence: CASSPAGTYEQYF. CDR3 sequence (DNA): TGTGCCAGCAGCCCGGCAGGGACCTACGAGCAGTACTTC. Looking up the rest from reference TRBV5-4 and TRBJ2-7 gives the full variable domain: ETGVTQSPTHLIKTRGQQVTLRCSSQSGHNTVSWYQQALGQGPQFIFQYYREEENGRGNFPPRFSGLQFPNYSSELNVNALELDDSALYLCASSPAGTYEQYFGPGTRLTVT.

CDR3 loop: CASSAGTSGTYEQYF. CDR3 DNA: TGTGCCAGCAGCGCAGGGACTAGCGGTACCTACGAGCAGTACTTC. This rearrangement joins TRBV13 to TRBJ2-7, with 11 bases identical to TRBD2. V lost 5 bases, J lost 2 bases, and 5 bases stayed unmatched. This CDR3 has 15 residues. Germline V gene sequence: CDR1 PRHDT, CDR2 FYEKMQ (reference sequence).

The chain uses TRBV7-8 and TRBJ2-1, with D perhaps matching TRBD2 (6 bases). CDR1 and CDR2 (germline): SGHVS, FQNEAQ. The CDR3 totals 14 residues. V was pared by 0 bases and J by 7 bases, with 10 bases between. CDR3 in DNA: TGTGCCAGCAGCTTAGCGCGGGACTGGAATGAGCAGTTCTTC. This codes for CASSLARDWNEQFF.

The genes are TRBV10-3 and TRBJ1-2; possibly TRBD1 for D (6 bases). The CDR3 runs 13 residues. From germline, CDR1 is ENHRY and CDR2 SYGVKD. V gave up 6 bases and J gave up 8 bases, with 16 bases separating them. The CDR3: CAISDSGELGYTF. The CDR3 DNA is TGTGCCATCAGCGACTCAGGGGAGCTCGGCTACACCTTC.

The V gene is TRBV5-4, the J gene TRBJ1-1; D gene uncertain. V was clipped by 0 bases and J by 8 bases, with 11 bases between them. CDR3 length: 13 residues. Germline V gene sequence: CDR1 SGHNT, CDR2 YYREEE (reference sequence). Written as DNA, the CDR3 is TGTGCCAGCAGCTTGGCACAGCTGGGGGAAGCTTTCTTT. It yields the protein CASSLAQLGEAFF.

The chain combines TRBV4-3 with TRBJ1-1; TRBD1 is a possible D gene (5 bases). V was cut by 0 bases and J by 3 bases, with 14 bases left in between. The CDR3 length is 16 residues. In germline, CDR1 is LGHNA, CDR2 YSLEER. CDR3 sequence reads: CASSQDPAREDTEAFF. The CDR3 nucleotides read TGCGCCAGCAGCCAAGATCCGGCCAGGGAAGACACTGAAGCTTTCTTT.

The chain combines TRBV2 with TRBJ2-7; D is unclear. The CDR3 sequence is 13 residues long. Germline V gene sequence: CDR1 SNHLY, CDR2 FYNNEI. The ends were cut back, 3 bases at V and 6 bases at J, with 12 bases in the middle. CDR3: CASSDASPLEQYF. Written as DNA, the CDR3 is TGTGCCAGCAGTGATGCCAGTCCACTCGAGCAGTACTTC.

The rearrangement links TRBV6-6 to TRBJ2-3; either TRBD1 or TRBD2 may supply D (6 bases each). Germline lookup yields CDR1 MNHNY and CDR2 SVGAGI (reference sequence). V was cut by 2 bases and J by 2 bases, with 14 bases left in between. CDR3 length: 16 residues. CDR3 DNA sequence: TGTGCCAGCAGTTACGGCCGGGGGCCGTCCACAGATACGCAGTATTTT. It translates to CASSYGRGPSTDTQYF.

This clone was seen a few times. The chain couples TRBV5-4 to TRBJ2-2, with D possibly matching TRBD2 (5 bases). CDR1 and CDR2 from the germline V gene are SGHNT and YYREEE (reference sequence). The CDR3 consists of 13 residues. V lost 5 bases and J lost 3, with 8 bases in between. The CDR3 protein is CASRRVHTGELFF. The DNA of the CDR3 is TGTGCCAGCAGGAGGGTGCACACCGGGGAGCTGTTTTTT.

The chain employs TRBV15 and TRBJ1-2, with unresolved D. Germline V gene data show CDR1 as LNHNV and CDR2 as YYDKDF (reference sequence). V lost 0 bases to trimming and J lost 1 base, with 12 bases between them. This CDR3 is 16 amino acids long. As DNA, the CDR3 is TGTGCCACCAGCAGAGATAGTCAGGCGGGTAACTATGGCTACACCTTC. Its translation: CATSRDSQAGNYGYTF.

This chain joins TRBV5-6 and TRBJ1-2; 10 bases align to TRBD1. Germline V gene lookup returns CDR1 SGHDT and CDR2 YYEEEE. The CDR3 runs 13 residues. The J segment lost 8 bases and the V segment lost 3 bases, leaving 4 bases of the junction unmatched. Written as DNA, the CDR3 is TGTGCCAGCAGCTGGGGGACAGGGGACGGCTACACCTTC. This translates into CASSWGTGDGYTF.

The chain carries TRBV2 and TRBJ1-4; 11 bases fit TRBD1. Unmatched junction bases numbered 6, after V lost 2 bases and J lost 7 bases. CDR3 length equals 16 residues. CDR1 and CDR2 (germline): SNHLY, FYNNEI. The CDR3 spells CASSESGTGGIEKLFF. CDR3 in DNA: TGTGCCAGCAGTGAATCCGGGACAGGGGGGATTGAAAAACTGTTTTTT.

This chain links TRBV7-6 with TRBJ2-1; the D gene is possibly TRBD2 (5 bases). V dropped 1 base and J dropped 0 bases, with 7 bases sitting between them. This CDR3 spans 15 amino acids. CDR1 SGHVS and CDR2 FNYEAQ come from the germline V gene. For the CDR3, the DNA is TGTGCCAGCAGCTTAGTTGGGAGCTCCTACAATGAGCAGTTCTTC. Its translation is CASSLVGSSYNEQFF. Full variable domain (rest looked up from reference TRBV7-6 and TRBJ2-1): GAGVSQSPRYKVTKRGQDVALRCDPISGHVSLYWYRQALGQGPEFLTYFNYEAQQDKSGLPNDRFSAERPEGSISTLTIQRTEQRDSAMYRCASSLVGSSYNEQFFGPGTRLTVL.

This clone was seen once. The J gene is TRBJ2-7, the V gene TRBV6-5; perhaps TRBD2 as D (7 bases). Germline CDR1 reads MNHEY; CDR2 reads SVGAGI. The CDR3 runs 14 residues. Trimming cost V 0 bases and J 5 bases, with 11 bases left between them. CDR3 loop: CASSYSKGGDEQYF. As DNA, the CDR3 is TGTGCCAGCAGTTACTCGAAGGGGGGGGACGAGCAGTACTTC.

The chain employs TRBV7-9 and TRBJ2-4; D is ambiguous. Germline-derived CDR1 and CDR2 are SEHNR and FQNEAQ (reference sequence). Trimming stripped 5 bases from V and 6 bases from J, with 8 bases between. The CDR3 is made up of 12 amino acids. The chain's CDR3 is CASSPPPNIQYF. DNA for the CDR3: TGTGCCAGCAGCCCGCCCCCAAACATTCAGTACTTC.

The gene calls are TRBV2 and TRBJ2-7, with 10 nucleotides matching TRBD1. This CDR3 region has 17 residues. Germline CDR1 is SNHLY and CDR2 is FYNNEI. Germline trimming cut 3 bases from V and 7 bases from J; bases unmatched to any gene: 15. CDR3 DNA sequence: TGTGCCAGCAGTGAGCCACCGTTCGGGACAGGGGTCGGAGAGCAGTACTTC. Translating gives CASSEPPFGTGVGEQYF.

The V and J genes are TRBV5-5 and TRBJ2-7; TRBD2 might be the D (6 bases). Trimming removed 2 bases at V and 5 bases at J, with 20 bases between. Per germline, CDR1 SGHKS and CDR2 YYEKEE (reference sequence). The CDR3 extends over 16 amino acids. The CDR3 sequence: CASSFGAGNGGDEQYF. CDR3 in DNA: TGTGCCAGCAGCTTCGGCGCGGGAAATGGCGGTGACGAGCAGTACTTC. Drawing the rest from reference TRBV5-5 and TRBJ2-7, the complete variable domain is DAGVTQSPTHLIKTRGQQVTLRCSPISGHKSVSWYQQVLGQGPQFIFQYYEKEERGRGNFPDRFSARQFPNYSSELNVNALLLGDSALYLCASSFGAGNGGDEQYFGPGTRLTVT.

V gene TRBV4-3 combines with J gene TRBJ2-2; the match to TRBD2 covers 7 bases. CDR1 is LGHNA and CDR2 is YSLEER in the germline V gene. J gave up 6 bases and V 0 bases, and 13 bases lay outside the gene matches. This CDR3 region has 18 residues. This chain's CDR3 is CASSQDLAAGPGPGELFF. The CDR3 DNA sequence: TGCGCCAGCAGCCAAGATCTAGCGGCGGGTCCAGGTCCCGGGGAGCTGTTTTTT.